This record covers a single T cell receptor beta chain. This specimen comes from a study of cytomegalovirus exposure and HLA in healthy donors. CDR1 and CDR2 (germline): MDHEN, SYDVKM. CDR3 length: 12 residues. V dropped 9 bases and J dropped 0 bases, with 7 bases sitting between them. Primers for the PCR totalled 60 Vbeta and 13 Jbeta. TCRdb keeps only in-frame clones here, not all; method: immunoSEQ multiplex PCR. The repertoire holds approximately 120,000 clones, approximately 73% seen once, with 4% to 5.5% in the top ten. The receptor was isolated from a man in his sixties in good health and CMV-seropositive. The chain combines TRBV28 with TRBJ2-3, with D hard to call. Source material: PBMCs. The CDR3 DNA is TGTGCCAGTCAAAAAAGCACAGATACGCAGTATTTT. It translates to CASQKSTDTQYF.